The source of this T cell receptor beta chain is a study of T cell repertoires in cytomegalovirus infection. Across the study: HLA-C-restricted CMV epitopes, recently identified, and well-studied HLA-B-restricted ones were used by the study.

In the case of this clonotype: Its antigen is unidentified.

TCRdb itself ran the reads through MiXCR, one entry per CDR3 protein. The sample includes approximately 590,000 distinct CDR3 sequences, 40% of them seen just once. CDR1 and CDR2 (germline): DFQATT, SNEGSKA (reference sequence). The CDR3 length is 14 residues. V was clipped by 4 bases and J by 5 bases; unmatched bases: 6. General study points: It was HLA-C-restricted CMV-specific TCR beta clonotypes that dominated the response ex vivo. Identification of carriers of CMV plus the relevant HLA was performed using cumulative public TCR beta family frequency.

This TCR was recovered from a human donor in good health (CMV status not recorded). Some clones in this sample may be carry-over from other donors' samples. The rearrangement uses TRBV20-1 and TRBJ2-1, with 9 nucleotides matching TRBD2. The sequencing here drew on cultured PBMCs, taken from culture after CMV antigen stimulation. The chain's CDR3 is CSATGGRGNNEQFF. The CDR3 DNA is TGCAGTGCTACGGGCGGGAGGGGGAACAATGAGCAGTTCTTC.